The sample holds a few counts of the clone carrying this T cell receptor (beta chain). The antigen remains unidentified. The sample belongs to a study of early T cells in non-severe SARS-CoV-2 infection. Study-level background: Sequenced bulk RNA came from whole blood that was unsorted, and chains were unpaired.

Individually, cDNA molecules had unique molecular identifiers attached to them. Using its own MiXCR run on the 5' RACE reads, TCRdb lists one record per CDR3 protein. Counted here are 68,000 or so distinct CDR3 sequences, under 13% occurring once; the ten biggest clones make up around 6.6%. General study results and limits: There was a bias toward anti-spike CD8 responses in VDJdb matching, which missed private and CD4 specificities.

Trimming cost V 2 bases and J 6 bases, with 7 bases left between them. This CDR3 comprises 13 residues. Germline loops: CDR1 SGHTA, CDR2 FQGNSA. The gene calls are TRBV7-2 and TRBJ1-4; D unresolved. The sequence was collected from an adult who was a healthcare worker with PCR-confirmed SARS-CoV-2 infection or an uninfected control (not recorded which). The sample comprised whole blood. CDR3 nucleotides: TGTGCCAGCAGCTTATCCTTTGATGAAAAACTGTTTTTT. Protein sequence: CASSLSFDEKLFF.